The TCR beta chain under discussion was sequenced for a study of T-cell reconstitution after alpha-beta-depleted transplantation in children. This clonotype was observed a few times. The antigen remains unidentified. V was clipped by 0 bases and J by 5 bases, with 10 bases between them. This CDR3 has 15 residues. Germline-derived CDR1 and CDR2 are MRHNA and SNTAGT. A library of TCRbeta sequences, prepared with unique molecular identifiers, was generated. TCRdb reanalysed the PCR reads using MiXCR and keeps one entry per CDR3 protein. This table has around 100,000 distinct CDR3 sequences, approximately 10% appearing once. General study findings and limits: A year post-transplant, T-cell counts and diversity derived mostly from newly produced T cells.

The chain recombines TRBV6-4 with TRBJ1-4; a weak D match, TRBD1 (5 bases). The clonotype was recovered from a boy between 2 and 10 years old with acute lymphoblastic leukemia, due to receive a stem cell transplant. The sample was PBMCs, taken before TCRalphabeta/CD19-depleted stem cell transplant. The CDR3 DNA follows: TGTGCCAGCAGTGACTCGGCGGGACGAAATGAAAAACTGTTTTTT. Amino acids: CASSDSAGRNEKLFF.